The 26 T cell receptor beta chains listed next were all sequenced from one sample in a study of blood T cell repertoires in COVID-19. Produced via immunoSEQ multiplex PCR; TCRdb's table is partial and in-frame only. Of 150,000 to 200,000 clones listed, 84% are singletons. The sample was peripheral blood. These receptors all stem from a woman aged 70-85 years with COVID-19, enrolled during active disease.

The count of this clone is one. The chain joins TRBV14 to TRBJ1-1; D is unclear. Trimming cost V 2 bases and J 5 bases, with 9 bases left between them. The germline V gene has CDR1 SGHDN and CDR2 FVKESK. This CDR3 spans 13 amino acids. The CDR3 DNA reads as TGTGCCAGCAGCCAACACTTTTCGACTGAAGCTTTCTTT. Amino acids: CASSQHFSTEAFF.

The J gene is TRBJ2-2, the V gene TRBV28; the match to TRBD2 covers 8 bases. The trim removed 5 bases at V and 5 bases at J, leaving 10 bases unmatched. Germline values: CDR1 MDHEN, CDR2 SYDVKM. The CDR3 has 16 residues. The CDR3 reads CASSLTGTRGTGELFF. CDR3 coding DNA: TGTGCCAGCAGTCTGACCGGGACTAGGGGTACCGGGGAGCTGTTTTTT.

The chain links TRBV10-3 to TRBJ1-1; D unclear. The CDR3 is 15 residues long. CDR1 and CDR2 (germline): ENHRY, SYGVKD. V was trimmed by 0 bases and J by 9 bases, leaving 17 bases between them. In nucleotides, the CDR3 is TGTGCCATCAGTGAGTCGCTGCGGAGAGAACCCAAAGCTTTCTTT. Protein sequence: CAISESLRREPKAFF.

The chain employs TRBV14 and TRBJ2-7; D unclear. CDR3 length: 14 residues. The germline gives CDR1 SGHDN, CDR2 FVKESK. V gave up 2 bases and J gave up 2 bases, with 10 bases separating them. Here the CDR3 DNA reads TGTGCCAGCAGCCAATCGCAGAACCCCTACGAGCAGTACTTC. Encoded protein: CASSQSQNPYEQYF.

The rearrangement joins TRBV11-2 to TRBJ2-7; TRBD1 might be the D (5 bases). CDR1 and CDR2 from the germline V gene are SGHAT and FQNNGV. The CDR3 loop spans 13 amino acids. Trimming cost V 8 bases and J 7 bases, with 18 bases left between them. The CDR3 is CASEGLGLGEQYV. Here the CDR3 DNA reads TGTGCCAGCGAAGGTTTGGGGCTGGGAGAGCAGTACGTC.

The gene calls are TRBV5-6 and TRBJ2-4, with D hard to call. V shed 1 base and J shed 4 bases, with 9 bases lying between them. The germline V gene has CDR1 SGHDT and CDR2 YYEEEE. The CDR3 is 14 amino acids. CDR3 sequence reads: CASSLIGLKNIQYF. CDR3 bases: TGTGCCAGCAGCTTGATCGGGTTAAAAAACATTCAGTACTTC. The full variable domain, its missing parts supplied by reference TRBV5-6 and TRBJ2-4, is DAGVTQSPTHLIKTRGQQVTLRCSPKSGHDTVSWYQQALGQGPQFIFQYYEEEERQRGNFPDRFSGHQFPNYSSELNVNALLLGDSALYLCASSLIGLKNIQYFGAGTRLSVL.

The gene calls are TRBV19 and TRBJ1-1; D remains unclear. The V end lost 7 bases, the J end lost 0 bases, and 12 bases lay between the germline ends. This CDR3 is built from 14 residues. Germline V lookup: CDR1 LNHDA, CDR2 SQIVND (reference sequence). The CDR3 sequence is CASTSTAVNTEAFF. CDR3 DNA sequence: TGTGCCAGTACCTCCACCGCGGTGAACACTGAAGCTTTCTTT.

The DNA for the CDR3 is TGTGCCAGCAGTTTAGAGGGGGGGGGCTATGGCTACACCTTC. Its protein is CASSLEGGGYGYTF. V is TRBV27 and J is TRBJ1-2, with D perhaps TRBD1 (6 bases). The V gene's germline CDR1 is MNHEY and CDR2 SMNVEV (reference sequence). The V end lost 2 bases, the J end lost 4 bases, and 11 bases lay between the germline ends. CDR3 length: 14 amino acids.

This clone turned up a few times. The chain links TRBV12-3 or TRBV12-4 to TRBJ1-2; tentative D call: TRBD1 (5 bases). The CDR3 spans 13 residues. V was shortened by 6 bases and J by 7 bases, with 15 bases between the two germline ends. CDR3 protein: CASRASGGRGYTF. The CDR3 coding sequence is TGTGCCAGCAGGGCCTCGGGGGGACGTGGCTACACCTTC.

V is TRBV10-3 and J is TRBJ2-1; 10 bases line up with TRBD1. The CDR3 contains 13 residues. V lost 9 bases and J lost 9; bases outside the gene matches: 8. Germline V gene sequence: CDR1 ENHRY, CDR2 SYGVKD. CDR3 bases: TGTGCCATAATGGGACAGGGGAACACTGAGCAGTTCTTC. This translates into CAIMGQGNTEQFF.

The rearrangement links TRBV15 to TRBJ1-2, with TRBD1 as a possible D gene (5 bases). V lost 1 base and J lost 0, with 6 bases in between. The CDR3 loop spans 14 amino acids. Germline CDR1 is LNHNV and CDR2 is YYDKDF (reference sequence). The CDR3: CATSRGGANYGYTF. As DNA, the CDR3 is TGTGCCACCAGCAGAGGGGGGGCTAACTATGGCTACACCTTC.

This clone was found once. This chain uses TRBV7-9 with TRBJ1-2; TRBD1 is a possible D gene (5 bases). CDR1 and CDR2 (germline): SEHNR, FQNEAQ (reference sequence). The ends were cut back, 4 bases at V and 8 bases at J, with 23 bases in the middle. This CDR3 region has 16 residues. The CDR3 loop is CASSYSMGAGDAGYTF. In DNA form, the CDR3 reads TGTGCCAGCAGCTATTCTATGGGTGCGGGGGACGCGGGCTACACCTTC.

The chain carries TRBV14 and TRBJ1-1; 7 positions agree with TRBD1. From germline, CDR1 is SGHDN and CDR2 FVKESK. The CDR3 is 13 residues long. V shed 4 bases, J shed 2 bases, and the junction held 1 base outside the gene matches. This CDR3 is CASSRDRNTEAFF. CDR3 nucleotides: TGTGCCAGCAGCCGGGACAGAAACACTGAAGCTTTCTTT.

V usage is TRBV7-9 and J usage is TRBJ1-4; no firm D call. The CDR3 spans 14 residues. Germline V gene sequence: CDR1 SEHNR, CDR2 FQNEAQ (reference sequence). V was clipped by 1 base and J by 7 bases, with 10 bases between them. CDR3 protein: CASSLVGKSEKLFF. The CDR3 nucleotides are TGTGCCAGCAGCTTAGTCGGGAAGAGTGAAAAACTGTTTTTT.

The chain employs TRBV28 and TRBJ2-7; 7 positions agree with TRBD1. Germline assignment: CDR1 MDHEN and CDR2 SYDVKM. This CDR3 has 15 residues. The V and J ends lost 5 bases and 5 bases, in that order; junction bases with no gene match: 12. CDR3 sequence: CASSAEQGVENEQYF. CDR3 nucleotides: TGTGCCAGCAGTGCCGAGCAGGGGGTTGAAAACGAGCAGTACTTC.

This sequence joins TRBV18 and TRBJ2-7; D possibly corresponds to TRBD1 (6 bases). CDR1 is KGHSH and CDR2 is LQKENI in the germline V gene. With 4 bases removed from V and 3 bases from J, the gap between germline ends came to 16 bases. This CDR3 comprises 15 residues. In nucleotides, the CDR3 is TGTGCCAGCTCACGTCAACAGGGTAGGGGCTACGAGCAGTACGTC. Its protein is CASSRQQGRGYEQYV.

This chain connects TRBV29-1 to TRBJ2-2; TRBD1 might be the D (6 bases). V lost 6 bases and J lost 6, with 20 bases in between. The CDR3 spans 15 residues. Germline V gene data show CDR1 as SQVTM and CDR2 as ANQGSEA. The DNA of the CDR3 is TGCAGCGTGGCAAGATCCCCAGGGGTGGCCGGGGAGCTGTTTTTT. Encoded protein: CSVARSPGVAGELFF.

V and J are TRBV27 and TRBJ2-7, with 10 bases matching TRBD2. Trimming cost V 6 bases and J 2 bases; bases outside gene matches: 7. Germline-derived CDR1 and CDR2 are MNHEY and SMNVEV (reference sequence). This CDR3 is 15 amino acids long. The CDR3 protein is CASRGSSGRTYEQYF. In DNA, the CDR3 is TGTGCCAGCAGAGGGTCTAGCGGGAGAACCTACGAGCAGTACTTC.

The chain couples TRBV5-6 to TRBJ2-5; no reliable D call. Germline CDR1 and CDR2: SGHDT and YYEEEE. This CDR3 is built from 11 residues. The V and J ends lost 4 bases and 4 bases respectively, with 5 bases between them. CDR3 sequence (DNA): TGTGCCAGCAGCGTAGCAGAGACCCAGTACTTC. As protein: CASSVAETQYF.

V usage is TRBV25-1 and J usage is TRBJ2-7, with 8 bases that match TRBD1. In germline, CDR1 is MGHDK, CDR2 SYGVNS. J lost 2 bases, V lost 3 bases, and 9 bases had no gene match. CDR3 length: 16 residues. CDR3: CASSDERGQGTYEQYF. The DNA for the CDR3 is TGTGCCAGCAGTGACGAACGAGGACAGGGCACCTACGAGCAGTACTTC.

The chain recombines TRBV28 with TRBJ1-2; D is possibly TRBD1 (6 bases). V was trimmed by 3 bases and J by 5 bases, leaving 10 bases between them. Germline V CDR1 and CDR2: MDHEN, SYDVKM. This CDR3 spans 13 amino acids. In nucleotides, the CDR3 is TGTGCCAGCAGTTTCGGACAGCCTTATGGCTACACCTTC. Translating it yields CASSFGQPYGYTF.

The chain is built from TRBV28 and TRBJ2-7; no clear D. Germline V gene lookup returns CDR1 MDHEN and CDR2 SYDVKM. This CDR3 is 12 amino acids long. Trimming removed 4 bases at V and 3 bases at J, with 7 bases between. The CDR3 is CASSSLFYEQYF. The CDR3 coding sequence is TGTGCCAGCAGTTCTCTATTCTACGAGCAGTACTTC.

This chain connects TRBV27 to TRBJ2-3; tentative D call: TRBD1 (5 bases). V lost 1 base, J lost 6 bases, and 14 bases lay in between. Germline V gene lookup returns CDR1 MNHEY and CDR2 SMNVEV (reference sequence). This CDR3 has 15 residues. CDR3 DNA: TGTGCCAGCAGTTTATTGGGGAAGGCAGGGGATACGCAGTATTTT. Protein sequence: CASSLLGKAGDTQYF.

In this sample, this clone turned up once. The chain joins TRBV6-4 to TRBJ2-1; D gene uncertain. CDR3 length equals 15 residues. Germline assignment: CDR1 MRHNA and CDR2 SNTAGT. Trimming removed 3 bases at V and 0 bases at J, with 9 bases between. CDR3 protein: CASSEAASSYNEQFF. CDR3 DNA sequence: TGTGCCAGCAGTGAAGCCGCGAGCTCCTACAATGAGCAGTTCTTC.

V gene TRBV5-5 combines with J gene TRBJ2-7; D might be TRBD1 (6 bases). The V and J ends lost 1 base and 3 bases respectively, with 8 bases between them. The germline V gene encodes CDR1 SGHKS and CDR2 YYEKEE (reference sequence). The CDR3 totals 13 residues. The CDR3 here is CASSLSQGYEQYV. The CDR3 DNA follows: TGTGCCAGCAGCTTGTCACAGGGCTACGAGCAGTACGTC.

This chain uses TRBV10-3 with TRBJ2-7, with D unclear. Germline V lookup: CDR1 ENHRY, CDR2 SYGVKD. The CDR3 is 15 residues long. V lost 5 bases, J lost 0 bases, and 14 bases lay in between. DNA of the CDR3: TGTGCCATCAGTCACAGCCAGGAAGGCTCCTACGAGCAGTACGTC. Amino acid sequence: CAISHSQEGSYEQYV.